The sequence of this TCR beta chain was determined in a study of response to subunit inactivated influenza vaccine. CDR3 length: 17 amino acids. Germline-derived CDR1 and CDR2 are WNHNN and SYGVQD (reference sequence). The V and J ends lost 2 bases and 0 bases respectively, with 11 bases between them. TCRdb analysed the RT-PCR reads with MiXCR anew, one entry per CDR3 protein. The data contain around 570,000 distinct CDR3 sequences, 10% to 12% of them singletons. These sequences were also reported in another study, on T cells expressing NK-cell markers. That source notes: Generation of TCR beta cDNA was performed by 5'RACE template switching incorporating UMIs. The eight sequenced donors comprised seven who were HCMV-seropositive and one who was seronegative. Anti-gamma-delta TCR antibody use in several experiments restricted sorting to alpha-beta TCR T cells. Roughly 6 donors showed dominant NKG2C+ clonotypes comprising about 1.0-7.5% of their CD8+ T cells.

The receptor's source is a middle-aged man who received an inactivated influenza vaccine. The rearrangement links TRBV10-1 to TRBJ2-6, with D unresolved. The starting material was PBMCs from blood, obtained on the day of vaccination. This CDR3 reads CASSENTVSSGANVLTF. DNA of the CDR3: TGCGCCAGCAGTGAGAACACCGTTAGCTCTGGGGCCAACGTCCTGACTTTC.